This TCR beta chain originates from a study of T cell responses to AZD1222 COVID-19 vaccine. Libraries were prepared by immunoSEQ multiplex PCR; TCRdb keeps only in-frame clonotypes and omits some of them. The data show some 170,000 clones, over 85% seen once. A note on this clone: Antigen unknown.

CDR1 is SGHRS and CDR2 is YFSETQ in the germline V gene. The germline V and J ends were trimmed by 5 bases and 2 bases, with 9 bases remaining between them. The CDR3 has 13 residues. Notes on the study in general: No repertoire was sampled before or during the peak T cell response, only after it.

Specimen: peripheral blood, collected on day 0 of AZD1222 vaccination. V gene TRBV5-1 combines with J gene TRBJ2-3, with a weak D call TRBD1 (5 bases). This receptor was obtained from an adult in good health. In DNA, the CDR3 is TGCGCCAGCAGGGGGCAAGACACAGATACGCAGTATTTT. It encodes CASRGQDTDTQYF.